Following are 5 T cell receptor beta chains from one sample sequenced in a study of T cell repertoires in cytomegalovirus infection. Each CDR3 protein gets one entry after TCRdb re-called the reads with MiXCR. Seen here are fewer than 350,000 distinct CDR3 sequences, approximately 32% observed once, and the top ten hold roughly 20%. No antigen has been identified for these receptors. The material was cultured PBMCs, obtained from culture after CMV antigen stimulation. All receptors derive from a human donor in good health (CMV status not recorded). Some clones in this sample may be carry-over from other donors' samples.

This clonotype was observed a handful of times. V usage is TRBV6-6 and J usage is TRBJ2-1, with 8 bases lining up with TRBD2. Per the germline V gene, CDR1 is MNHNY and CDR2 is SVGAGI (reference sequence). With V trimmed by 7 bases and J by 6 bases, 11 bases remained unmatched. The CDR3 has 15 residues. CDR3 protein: CASTQTSDPSNEQFF. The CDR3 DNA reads TGTGCCAGCACCCAGACTAGCGACCCGTCCAATGAGCAGTTCTTC.

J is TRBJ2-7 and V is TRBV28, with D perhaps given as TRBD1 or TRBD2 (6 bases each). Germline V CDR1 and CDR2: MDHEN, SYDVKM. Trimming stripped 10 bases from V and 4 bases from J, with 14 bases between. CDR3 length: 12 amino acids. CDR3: CATRRGLYEQYF. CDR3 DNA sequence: TGTGCCACCCGGAGGGGGTTATACGAGCAGTACTTC. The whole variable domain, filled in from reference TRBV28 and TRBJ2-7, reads DVKVTQSSRYLVKRTGEKVFLECVQDMDHENMFWYRQDPGLGLRLIYFSYDVKMKEKGDIPEGYSVSREKKERFSLILESASTNQTSMYLCATRRGLYEQYFGPGTRLTVT.

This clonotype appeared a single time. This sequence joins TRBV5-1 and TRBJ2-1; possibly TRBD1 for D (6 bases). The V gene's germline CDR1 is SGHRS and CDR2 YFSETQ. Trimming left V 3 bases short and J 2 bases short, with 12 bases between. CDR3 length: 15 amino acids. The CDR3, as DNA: TGCGCCAGCAGCTCCGGACAGCCTCCCTACAATGAGCAGTTCTTC. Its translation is CASSSGQPPYNEQFF.

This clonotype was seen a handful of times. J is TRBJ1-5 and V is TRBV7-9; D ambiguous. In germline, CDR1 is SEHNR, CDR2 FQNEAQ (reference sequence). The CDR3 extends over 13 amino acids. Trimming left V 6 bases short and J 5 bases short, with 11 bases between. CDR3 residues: CASSPAFDQPQHF. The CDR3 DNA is TGTGCCAGCAGTCCCGCGTTCGATCAGCCCCAGCATTTT.

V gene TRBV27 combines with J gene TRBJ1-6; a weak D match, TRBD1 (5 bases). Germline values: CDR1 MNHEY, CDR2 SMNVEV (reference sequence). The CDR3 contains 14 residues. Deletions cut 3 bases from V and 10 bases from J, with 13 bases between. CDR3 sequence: CASSFEVRESPLHF. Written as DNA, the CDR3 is TGTGCCAGCAGTTTCGAGGTCAGGGAGTCACCCCTCCACTTT.